The rows below give T cell receptor beta chains drawn from one sample of a study of T cell repertoires in cytomegalovirus infection. These receptors have no identified antigens. TCRdb passed the reads through MiXCR, listing each CDR3 protein once. The table has 650,000 to 900,000 distinct CDR3 sequences, about 28% seen once. This sample comprised cultured CD8+ T cells from PBMCs, obtained from culture after CMV antigen stimulation. Receptor source: a human donor in good health (CMV status not recorded). Some clones in this sample may be carry-over from other donors' samples. Each CDR3 is given with its conserved first and last residue. Each record gives: clone size, D gene, J gene, V gene, CDR3 DNA, CDR3 protein. A D gene is named only where the DNA matches it firmly. Rows give clone size only sometimes, using once, few, many, or a class for an expanded clone.

abundance: -
d_gene: -
j_gene: TRBJ2-1
v_gene: TRBV7-9
CDR3nt: TGTGCCAGCAGCCCTCTCGGGCAAGGAAACGGGGACAATGAGCAGTTCTTC
CDR3aa: CASSPLGQGNGDNEQFF

abundance: -
d_gene: -
j_gene: TRBJ2-3
v_gene: TRBV11-2
CDR3nt: TGTGCCAGCAGCCCCCCTGGGCCCCACACAGATACGCAGTATTTT
CDR3aa: CASSPPGPHTDTQYF

abundance: -
d_gene: -
j_gene: TRBJ1-1
v_gene: TRBV7-9
CDR3nt: TGTGCCAGCAGCTGGACCGGACAGAACACTGAAGCTTTCTTT
CDR3aa: CASSWTGQNTEAFF

abundance: -
d_gene: TRBD1
j_gene: TRBJ1-2
v_gene: TRBV12-3/TRBV12-4
CDR3nt: TGTGCCAGCAGGATATCCTCTGGACAGGGGAAGTATGGCTACACCTTC
CDR3aa: CASRISSGQGKYGYTF

abundance: -
d_gene: TRBD1
j_gene: TRBJ1-2
v_gene: TRBV24-1
CDR3nt: TGTGCCACCAGTGAGTCGACAGGGTTGGGCTACACCTTC
CDR3aa: CATSESTGLGYTF

abundance: once
d_gene: -
j_gene: TRBJ1-6
v_gene: TRBV6-5
CDR3nt: TGTGCCAACTCAAGGATGGGGTTTTCTGATTCACCCCTCCACTTT
CDR3aa: CANSRMGFSDSPLHF

abundance: -
d_gene: -
j_gene: TRBJ1-1
v_gene: TRBV29-1
CDR3nt: TGCAGCGTTGTTACAGGGAGTTTGGAAGCTTTCTTT
CDR3aa: CSVVTGSLEAFF

abundance: -
d_gene: -
j_gene: TRBJ1-5
v_gene: TRBV6-2/TRBV6-3
CDR3nt: TGTGCCAGCAGCCCCGACAGCACGTTCCAGCATTTT
CDR3aa: CASSPDSTFQHF

abundance: -
d_gene: TRBD2
j_gene: TRBJ2-5
v_gene: TRBV20-1
CDR3nt: TGCAGTGCTCTGGGACTTCTAGCGGGGGTAGAGACCCAGTACTTC
CDR3aa: CSALGLLAGVETQYF

abundance: -
d_gene: TRBD2
j_gene: TRBJ2-3
v_gene: TRBV12-3/TRBV12-4
CDR3nt: TGTGCCAGCAGTTTAGGAATAGCGGGGGGGGATACGCAGTATTTT
CDR3aa: CASSLGIAGGDTQYF

abundance: -
d_gene: TRBD1
j_gene: TRBJ1-1
v_gene: TRBV2
CDR3nt: TGTGCCAGCACGGCAAGGACAGGGCTTTTGGCAGACACTGAAGCTTTCTTT
CDR3aa: CASTARTGLLADTEAFF

abundance: many
d_gene: -
j_gene: TRBJ2-6
v_gene: TRBV6-5
CDR3nt: TGTGCCAGCAGCTCTATTGGGGCCAACGTCCTGACTTTC
CDR3aa: CASSSIGANVLTF

abundance: -
d_gene: -
j_gene: TRBJ2-5
v_gene: TRBV12-3/TRBV12-4
CDR3nt: TGTGCCAGCAGTGCCACTAGCTCTCAAGAGACCCAGTACTTC
CDR3aa: CASSATSSQETQYF

abundance: few
d_gene: -
j_gene: TRBJ2-3
v_gene: TRBV28
CDR3nt: TGTGCCAGCAGTTTAACAGGGTTGATCACAGATACGCAGTATTTT
CDR3aa: CASSLTGLITDTQYF

abundance: -
d_gene: -
j_gene: TRBJ2-6
v_gene: TRBV5-4
CDR3nt: TGTGCCAGCAGCCCCCGCGACACTTCTTCTGGGGCCAACGTCCTGACTTTC
CDR3aa: CASSPRDTSSGANVLTF

abundance: once
d_gene: -
j_gene: TRBJ1-3
v_gene: TRBV27
CDR3nt: TGTGCCAGTTGGGCGATGACGGGTGGAAACACCATATATTTT
CDR3aa: CASWAMTGGNTIYF

abundance: many
d_gene: -
j_gene: TRBJ1-3
v_gene: TRBV7-9
CDR3nt: TGTGCCAGCAGCTTACCAAGGGGCACCCTAGAGGGAAACACCATATATTTT
CDR3aa: CASSLPRGTLEGNTIYF

abundance: few
d_gene: -
j_gene: TRBJ1-1
v_gene: TRBV27
CDR3nt: TGTGCCAGTAAACTCCTTGGATCATTGAACACTGAAGCTTTCTTT
CDR3aa: CASKLLGSLNTEAFF

abundance: -
d_gene: -
j_gene: TRBJ1-1
v_gene: TRBV7-9
CDR3nt: TGTGCCAGCAGCCCTAACCGGGAAGCTTTCTTT
CDR3aa: CASSPNREAFF

abundance: many
d_gene: -
j_gene: TRBJ2-1
v_gene: TRBV7-2
CDR3nt: TGTGCCAGCAACCTTCTGGGGCACAATGAGCAGTTCTTC
CDR3aa: CASNLLGHNEQFF

abundance: -
d_gene: TRBD1
j_gene: TRBJ1-1
v_gene: TRBV5-5
CDR3nt: TGTGCCAGCAGCTTGAACAGGGGCGTTGCGAACACTGAAGCTTTCTTT
CDR3aa: CASSLNRGVANTEAFF

abundance: -
d_gene: -
j_gene: TRBJ1-2
v_gene: TRBV28
CDR3nt: TGTGCCAGCAGTTTTAATAGGTTTGAAGGCACTAACTATGGCTACACCTTC
CDR3aa: CASSFNRFEGTNYGYTF

abundance: -
d_gene: -
j_gene: TRBJ2-3
v_gene: TRBV28
CDR3nt: TGTGCCAGCCACCCGCTCTTCGGGCAGGGTATCGCAGATACGCAGTATTTT
CDR3aa: CASHPLFGQGIADTQYF

abundance: many
d_gene: -
j_gene: TRBJ2-1
v_gene: TRBV7-3
CDR3nt: TGTGCCAGCAGCTTAACGAAAAGCGGGCGTTACAATGAGCAGTTCTTC
CDR3aa: CASSLTKSGRYNEQFF

abundance: few
d_gene: -
j_gene: TRBJ1-6
v_gene: TRBV7-2
CDR3nt: TGTGCCAGCAGTATCCGGGACAACCTACGCGATAATTCACCCCTCCACTTT
CDR3aa: CASSIRDNLRDNSPLHF

abundance: few
d_gene: -
j_gene: TRBJ2-2
v_gene: TRBV6-1
CDR3nt: TGTGCCAGCGTCCGCGCCTGGAACACCGGGGAGCTGTTTTTT
CDR3aa: CASVRAWNTGELFF

abundance: once
d_gene: -
j_gene: TRBJ1-1
v_gene: TRBV4-3
CDR3nt: TGCGCCAGCAGCTACGGGACCCCTGGGCCCACTGAAGCTTTCTTT
CDR3aa: CASSYGTPGPTEAFF

abundance: -
d_gene: -
j_gene: TRBJ1-6
v_gene: TRBV28
CDR3nt: TGTGCCAGCAGTTTGACCGCGGACTACAGTTACAATTCACCCCTCCACTTT
CDR3aa: CASSLTADYSYNSPLHF

abundance: -
d_gene: -
j_gene: TRBJ1-6
v_gene: TRBV7-6
CDR3nt: TGTGCCAGCAGCTTAGATACTCGGGCAGCTCTTGCTTCACCCCTCCACTTT
CDR3aa: CASSLDTRAALASPLHF

abundance: -
d_gene: TRBD2
j_gene: TRBJ2-1
v_gene: TRBV9
CDR3nt: TGTGCCAGCAGCGATAAGCGGGGGGCCATTTTTTACCATGAGCAGTTCTTC
CDR3aa: CASSDKRGAIFYHEQFF

abundance: few
d_gene: TRBD2
j_gene: TRBJ2-3
v_gene: TRBV7-9
CDR3nt: TGTGCCAGCAGCTCCGCTGGCCTAGCGGGAGAGAGCACAGATACGCAGTATTTT
CDR3aa: CASSSAGLAGESTDTQYF

abundance: -
d_gene: TRBD1
j_gene: TRBJ2-7
v_gene: TRBV29-1
CDR3nt: TGCAGCGTCGGGACAGGGTATTACGAGCAGTACTTC
CDR3aa: CSVGTGYYEQYF

abundance: -
d_gene: -
j_gene: TRBJ2-6
v_gene: TRBV6-1
CDR3nt: TGTGCCAGCAGTGAATGGATCTCTGGGGCCAACGTCCTGACTTTC
CDR3aa: CASSEWISGANVLTF

abundance: -
d_gene: -
j_gene: TRBJ2-2
v_gene: TRBV20-1
CDR3nt: TGCAGTGCTAGATTTAATCAGGGAAACGGGGAGCTGTTTTTT
CDR3aa: CSARFNQGNGELFF

abundance: few
d_gene: TRBD2
j_gene: TRBJ2-3
v_gene: TRBV7-8
CDR3nt: TGTGCCAGCAGCGGTAGCGGGGGCCGCACAGATACGCAGTATTTT
CDR3aa: CASSGSGGRTDTQYF

abundance: -
d_gene: -
j_gene: TRBJ1-2
v_gene: TRBV19
CDR3nt: TGTGCCAGTAGTCCGGGACCGACAACCCCCAGGCATGGCTACTCCTTC
CDR3aa: CASSPGPTTPRHGYSF

abundance: many
d_gene: -
j_gene: TRBJ1-1
v_gene: TRBV7-9
CDR3nt: TGTGCCAGCAGCCCGAGGGTCACTGAAGCTTTCTTT
CDR3aa: CASSPRVTEAFF

abundance: few
d_gene: -
j_gene: TRBJ2-7
v_gene: TRBV4-2
CDR3nt: TGTGCCAGCAGCCAAGGGGCGTTCTACGAGCAGTACTTC
CDR3aa: CASSQGAFYEQYF

abundance: -
d_gene: TRBD1
j_gene: TRBJ1-6
v_gene: TRBV14
CDR3nt: TGTGCCAGCAGCCCTTACAGGGGCCCCAATTCACCCCTCCACTTT
CDR3aa: CASSPYRGPNSPLHF

abundance: few
d_gene: -
j_gene: TRBJ2-5
v_gene: TRBV4-3
CDR3nt: TGCGCCAGCAGCAACGAGTTAGGGGAGACCCAGTACTTC
CDR3aa: CASSNELGETQYF

abundance: many
d_gene: -
j_gene: TRBJ1-1
v_gene: TRBV7-2
CDR3nt: TGTGCCAGCAGCCTAATCCCCGAAGGGGAGAAGATTAAGGGCACTGAAGCTTTCTTT
CDR3aa: CASSLIPEGEKIKGTEAFF

abundance: -
d_gene: -
j_gene: TRBJ1-3
v_gene: TRBV5-6
CDR3nt: TGTGCCAGCAGCTCGGCAGCATATGGAAACACCATATATTTT
CDR3aa: CASSSAAYGNTIYF

abundance: -
d_gene: -
j_gene: TRBJ1-1
v_gene: TRBV20-1
CDR3nt: TGCAGTGCGATCGACAGAGGATGGACTGAAGCTTTCTTT
CDR3aa: CSAIDRGWTEAFF

abundance: -
d_gene: TRBD1
j_gene: TRBJ1-5
v_gene: TRBV18
CDR3nt: TGTGCCAGCTCACCCCCATTGGACAGGGCACGGAATCAGCCCCAGCATTTT
CDR3aa: CASSPPLDRARNQPQHF

abundance: few
d_gene: -
j_gene: TRBJ2-1
v_gene: TRBV7-6
CDR3nt: TGTGCCAGCAGCTTTAAGCCCCCCCCCGACATAAGGTATAGTGAGCAGTTCTTC
CDR3aa: CASSFKPPPDIRYSEQFF

abundance: few
d_gene: -
j_gene: TRBJ2-1
v_gene: TRBV6-2/TRBV6-3
CDR3nt: TGTGCCAGCAGTTATAAGTCCAGCTCCTACAATGAGCAGTTCTTC
CDR3aa: CASSYKSSSYNEQFF

abundance: few
d_gene: TRBD1
j_gene: TRBJ1-2
v_gene: TRBV24-1
CDR3nt: TGTGCCACCAGTGATTTACAGGGACAGGGGAAGAATGGCTACACCTTC
CDR3aa: CATSDLQGQGKNGYTF

abundance: -
d_gene: -
j_gene: TRBJ2-7
v_gene: TRBV7-8
CDR3nt: TGTGCCAGCAGTGCGGACCAGGGCTACGAGCAGTACTTC
CDR3aa: CASSADQGYEQYF

abundance: -
d_gene: -
j_gene: TRBJ2-1
v_gene: TRBV9
CDR3nt: TGTGCCAGCAGCGTAGGGACCTCCTCGAGCTCCTACAATGAGCAGTTCTTC
CDR3aa: CASSVGTSSSSYNEQFF

abundance: few
d_gene: -
j_gene: TRBJ2-4
v_gene: TRBV10-3
CDR3nt: TGTGCCATCAGAGACCGGGGGATTCAGTACTTC
CDR3aa: CAIRDRGIQYF

abundance: few
d_gene: TRBD1
j_gene: TRBJ1-5
v_gene: TRBV6-6
CDR3nt: TGTGCCAGCAGTTCCCCCGGACAGGACAATCAGCCCCAGCATTTT
CDR3aa: CASSSPGQDNQPQHF